This T cell receptor (beta chain) was captured in a study of molecular identifiers for immune sequencing clone quantification. Looking at the study overall: Replicates involved a five-way split of RNA from 20,000 or 100,000 naive CD8 cells, with sequencing of four.

TCRdb reanalysed the PCR reads using MiXCR and keeps one entry per CDR3 protein. The sample yields some 70,000 distinct CDR3 sequences, approximately 18% seen once. There are 11 residues in the CDR3. The V end was cut by 7 bases, the J end by 8 bases, with 9 bases between. This TCR was recovered from a human donor in good health. Some libraries in this study had Jurkat cell RNA spiked in. Sequencing was performed on naive CD8+ T cells from blood, with Jurkat cell RNA spiked in. Indicated subset: FACS-sorted CD8+CD4-CCR7+CD45RA+ naive T cells. The rearrangement links TRBV12-3 or TRBV12-4 to TRBJ2-1; perhaps TRBD1 as D (5 bases). CDR3 nucleotides: TGTGCCAGCAAAGGGGTATATGAGCAGTTCTTC. Translating it yields CASKGVYEQFF.